This TCR beta chain was obtained from a study of Graves' ophthalmopathy and Graves' hyperthyroidism. The wider study: Investigators collected peripheral blood at initial diagnosis, before any treatment was given. Study-level findings and limits: Researchers report that a 13-signature model separated ophthalmopathy from stable hyperthyroidism, posting about 91% sensitivity and 75% to 84% specificity.

Amplification targeted the TCR beta CDR3 regions, with RNA transcripts as the source material. The first round was an RT-PCR with HTBI primers, and the second round was a multiplex PCR. TCRdb ran MiXCR on the multiplex PCR reads and lists one entry per CDR3 protein. Counted here are some 520,000 distinct CDR3 sequences, 13% to 15% occurring once; the ten biggest clones make up over 8%. CDR3 size: 15 residues. Between the trimmed V and J ends, which lost 2 bases and 0 bases, there was a span of 7 bases. Germline CDR1 and CDR2: KGHDR and SFDVKD. This clonotype was picked up many times. The antigen remains undetermined.

The specimen was blood. This chain joins TRBV24-1 and TRBJ1-5; D remains unclear. This clonotype was sampled from a young woman with Graves' ophthalmopathy. The CDR3 sequence: CATSDWNDSNQPQHF. In DNA form, the CDR3 reads TGTGCCACCAGTGATTGGAATGATAGCAATCAGCCCCAGCATTTT.